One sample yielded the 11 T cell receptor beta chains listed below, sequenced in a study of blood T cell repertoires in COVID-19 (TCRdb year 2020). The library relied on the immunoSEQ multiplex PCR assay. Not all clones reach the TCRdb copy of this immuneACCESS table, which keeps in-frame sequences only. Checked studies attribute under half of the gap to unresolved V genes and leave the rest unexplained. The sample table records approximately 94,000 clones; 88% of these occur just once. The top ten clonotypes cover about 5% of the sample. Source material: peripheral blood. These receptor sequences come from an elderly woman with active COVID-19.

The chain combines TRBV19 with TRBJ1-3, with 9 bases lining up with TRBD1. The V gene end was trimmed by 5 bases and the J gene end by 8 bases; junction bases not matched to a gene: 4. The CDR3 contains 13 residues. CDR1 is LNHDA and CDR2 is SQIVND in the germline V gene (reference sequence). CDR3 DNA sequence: TGTGCCAGTAGTCCGGGACAGGGCTACACCATATATTTT. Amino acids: CASSPGQGYTIYF.

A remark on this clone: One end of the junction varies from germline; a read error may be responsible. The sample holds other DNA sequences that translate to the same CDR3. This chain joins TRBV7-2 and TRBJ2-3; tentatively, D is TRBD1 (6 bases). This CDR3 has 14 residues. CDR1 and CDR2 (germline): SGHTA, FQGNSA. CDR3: CASSANREGDTQYF. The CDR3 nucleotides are TGTGCCAGCAGCGCCAACAGGGAAGGGGATACGCAATATTTT.

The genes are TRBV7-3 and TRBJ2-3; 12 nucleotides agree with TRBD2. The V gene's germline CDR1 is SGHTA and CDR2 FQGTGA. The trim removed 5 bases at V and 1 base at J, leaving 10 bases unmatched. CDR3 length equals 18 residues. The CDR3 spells CASSPQTSGRGGTDTQYF. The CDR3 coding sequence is TGTGCCAGCAGCCCCCAGACTAGCGGGAGAGGGGGCACAGATACGCAGTATTTT.

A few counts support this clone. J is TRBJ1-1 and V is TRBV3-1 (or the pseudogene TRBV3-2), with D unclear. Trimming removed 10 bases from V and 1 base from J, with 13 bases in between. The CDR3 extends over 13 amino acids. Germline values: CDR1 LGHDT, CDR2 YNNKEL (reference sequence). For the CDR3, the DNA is TGTGCCACCTCAAGGGCGGGGAACACTGAAGCTTTCTTT. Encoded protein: CATSRAGNTEAFF.

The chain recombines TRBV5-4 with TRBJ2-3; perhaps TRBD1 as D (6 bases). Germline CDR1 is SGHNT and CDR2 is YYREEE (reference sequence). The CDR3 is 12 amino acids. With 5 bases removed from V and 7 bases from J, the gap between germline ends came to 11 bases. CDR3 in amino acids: CASSYGQNTQYF. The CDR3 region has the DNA TGTGCCAGCAGTTACGGACAGAATACGCAGTATTTT.

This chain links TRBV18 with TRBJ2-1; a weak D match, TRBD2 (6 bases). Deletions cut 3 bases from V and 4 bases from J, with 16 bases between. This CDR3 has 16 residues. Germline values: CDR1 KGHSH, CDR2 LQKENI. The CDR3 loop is CASSPFNGGNYNEQFF. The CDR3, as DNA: TGTGCCAGCTCACCGTTTAACGGGGGAAATTACAATGAGCAGTTCTTC.

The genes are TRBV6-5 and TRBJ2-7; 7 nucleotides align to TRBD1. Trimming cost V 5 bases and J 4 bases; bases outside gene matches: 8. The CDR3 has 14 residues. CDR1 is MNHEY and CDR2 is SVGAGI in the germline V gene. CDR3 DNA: TGTGCCAGCAGTCAGGACAGGTTCCATTACGAGCAGTACTTC. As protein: CASSQDRFHYEQYF.

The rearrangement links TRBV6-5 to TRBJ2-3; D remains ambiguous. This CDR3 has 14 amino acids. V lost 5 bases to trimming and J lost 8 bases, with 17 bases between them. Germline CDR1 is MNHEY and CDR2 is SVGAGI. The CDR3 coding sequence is TGTGCCAGCAGTCTACCCTGGCGGTCAATTACGCAGTATTTT. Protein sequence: CASSLPWRSITQYF.

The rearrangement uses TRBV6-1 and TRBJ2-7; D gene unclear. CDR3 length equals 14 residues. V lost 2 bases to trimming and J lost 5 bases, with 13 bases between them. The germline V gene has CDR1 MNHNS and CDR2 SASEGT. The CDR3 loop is CASSERGSWDEQYF. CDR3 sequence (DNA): TGTGCCAGCAGTGAACGAGGTTCGTGGGACGAGCAGTACTTC.

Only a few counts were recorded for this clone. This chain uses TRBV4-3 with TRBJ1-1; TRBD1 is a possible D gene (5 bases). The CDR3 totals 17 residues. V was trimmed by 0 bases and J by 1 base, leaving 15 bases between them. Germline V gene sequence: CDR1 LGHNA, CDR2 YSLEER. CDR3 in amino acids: CASSQDGGGRGNTEAFF. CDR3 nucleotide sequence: TGCGCCAGCAGCCAAGATGGGGGAGGGAGGGGGAACACTGAAGCTTTCTTT.

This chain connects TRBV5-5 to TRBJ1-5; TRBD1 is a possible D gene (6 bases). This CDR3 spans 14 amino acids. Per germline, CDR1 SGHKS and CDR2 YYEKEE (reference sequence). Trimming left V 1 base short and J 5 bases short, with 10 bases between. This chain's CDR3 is CASSLTGGDQPQHF. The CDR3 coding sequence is TGTGCCAGCAGCTTGACGGGGGGCGATCAGCCCCAGCATTTT.